The 27 T cell receptor beta chains reported below all come from one sample, sequenced in a study of blood T cell repertoires in COVID-19. The method was immunoSEQ multiplex PCR; TCRdb's version includes in-frame clones alone and lacks a portion of them. The table shows 210,000 or so clones, with about nine tenths occurring only once. Source material: peripheral blood. These receptors all come from a woman aged 50 to 60 with acute or convalescent COVID-19.

V usage is TRBV19 and J usage is TRBJ1-4, with 7 bases that match TRBD1. Germline CDR1 LNHDA, CDR2 SQIVND (reference sequence). With V trimmed by 4 bases and J by 0 bases, 5 bases remained unmatched. This CDR3 comprises 16 residues. CDR3 loop: CASSTRGQATNEKLFF. The DNA for the CDR3 is TGTGCCAGTAGTACCCGAGGACAGGCAACTAATGAAAAACTGTTTTTT.

This clone occurred a few times. V usage is TRBV11-1 and J usage is TRBJ2-3; 9 nucleotides align to TRBD2. The trim removed 5 bases at V and 2 bases at J, leaving 5 bases unmatched. This CDR3 is 15 amino acids long. The germline V gene encodes CDR1 SGHAT and CDR2 FQDESV (reference sequence). CDR3 sequence (DNA): TGTGCCAGCAGCAGACTAGCGGATTTCACAGATACGCAGTATTTT. Encoded protein: CASSRLADFTDTQYF.

V is TRBV14 and J is TRBJ2-1; D is ambiguous. This CDR3 has 12 residues. V lost 4 bases and J lost 5, with 6 bases in between. The germline gives CDR1 SGHDN, CDR2 FVKESK. CDR3 amino acids: CASSPTHNEQFF. The CDR3 bases are TGTGCCAGCAGCCCCACACACAATGAGCAGTTCTTC.

The chain combines TRBV5-1 with TRBJ2-5, with TRBD1 matching over 7 bases. V dropped 0 bases and J dropped 1; count of bases not matched to a gene: 6. The CDR3 has 16 residues. Germline V CDR1 and CDR2: SGHRS, YFSETQ. DNA for the CDR3: TGCGCCAGCAGCTTGGTCGGGACAGCCCTCCAAGAGACCCAGTACTTC. As protein: CASSLVGTALQETQYF.

This chain links TRBV7-3 with TRBJ2-1, with 12 bases lining up with TRBD2. Germline lookup yields CDR1 SGHTA and CDR2 FQGTGA. The CDR3 consists of 18 residues. J lost 5 bases, V lost 5 bases, and 13 bases had no gene match. The CDR3 loop is CASSPRGGLAGINNEQFF. The DNA for the CDR3 is TGTGCCAGCAGCCCAAGAGGGGGACTAGCGGGCATAAACAATGAGCAGTTCTTC.

The V and J genes are TRBV11-2 and TRBJ1-4; 9 nucleotides match TRBD1. V lost 5 bases, J lost 5 bases, and 6 bases stayed unmatched. The CDR3 extends over 15 amino acids. Germline V lookup: CDR1 SGHAT, CDR2 FQNNGV. As DNA, the CDR3 is TGTGCCAGCAGCCGCACAGGGGGCCGGAATGAAAAACTGTTTTTT. Translation: CASSRTGGRNEKLFF.

The chain uses TRBV12-3 or TRBV12-4 and TRBJ1-1; possible D gene TRBD1, 6 bases. Deletions cut 1 base from V and 7 bases from J, with 10 bases between. The CDR3 is 13 amino acids. The CDR3 loop is CASSLGGGVEAFF. CDR3 nucleotides: TGTGCCAGCAGTTTAGGCGGGGGCGTTGAAGCTTTCTTT.

The genes are TRBV12-5 and TRBJ2-5; D may be TRBD1 (5 bases). V dropped 2 bases and J dropped 3 bases, with 13 bases sitting between them. The CDR3 has 15 residues. Germline V CDR1 and CDR2: LGHNT, FRNRAP. The CDR3 DNA reads as TGTGCTAGTGGTTTGTGGCAGGGCACGAAAGAGACCCAGTACTTC. Residues: CASGLWQGTKETQYF.

This clone was counted once. The J gene is TRBJ2-3, the V gene TRBV14; a possible D gene is TRBD1 (6 bases). The CDR3 length is 14 residues. Germline-derived CDR1 and CDR2 are SGHDN and FVKESK. V was cut by 4 bases and J by 3 bases, with 11 bases left in between. CDR3 region: CASSLQGWTDTQYF. The CDR3 DNA is TGTGCCAGCAGCCTACAGGGTTGGACAGATACGCAGTATTTT.

This clone turned up a few times. The chain combines TRBV18 with TRBJ2-1; the match to TRBD2 covers 8 bases. From germline, CDR1 is KGHSH and CDR2 LQKENI. The CDR3 loop spans 15 amino acids. Trimming at V came to 4 bases and at J to 8 bases, leaving 10 bases not matched to a gene. This chain's CDR3 is CASSQISGVMDEQFF. The CDR3 region has the DNA TGTGCCAGCTCACAAATTAGCGGGGTGATGGATGAGCAGTTCTTC.

The chain couples TRBV7-8 to TRBJ2-7; D is unresolved. The CDR3 has 14 amino acids. CDR1 SGHVS and CDR2 FQNEAQ come from the germline V gene. Trimming removed 3 bases from V and 2 bases from J, with 11 bases in between. CDR3 sequence reads: CASSFQAPTYEQYF. DNA of the CDR3: TGTGCCAGCAGCTTCCAGGCCCCGACCTACGAGCAGTACTTC.

The chain has TRBV5-4 and TRBJ1-2; TRBD1 aligns across 8 bases. Germline-derived CDR1 and CDR2 are SGHNT and YYREEE (reference sequence). The CDR3 length is 15 residues. J lost 8 bases, V lost 4 bases, and 13 bases had no gene match. The CDR3 DNA reads as TGTGCCAGCAGCCCCGTTAGGCAGGGGGCTCAGGGCTACACCTTC. Its protein is CASSPVRQGAQGYTF.

This clone was recorded at least ten times. This chain joins TRBV6-5 and TRBJ2-7, with D maybe TRBD2 (7 bases). The CDR3 consists of 14 residues. V was cut by 6 bases and J by 5 bases, with 17 bases left in between. Germline V gives CDR1 MNHEY, CDR2 SVGAGI. The CDR3 bases are TGTGCCAGCAGACCTCGGGGGGCCCTAGACGAGCAGTACTTC. This gives the protein CASRPRGALDEQYF.

The chain has TRBV7-8 and TRBJ2-4, with 7 bases that match TRBD1. Germline CDR1 is SGHVS and CDR2 is FQNEAQ. This CDR3 is built from 14 residues. V dropped 6 bases and J dropped 3; count of bases not matched to a gene: 5. For the CDR3, the DNA is TGTGCCAGCAGACCTGACAGGGACAAAAACATTCAGTACTTC. It translates to CASRPDRDKNIQYF. Full variable domain (missing parts from reference TRBV7-8 and TRBJ2-4): GAGVSQSPRYKVAKRGQDVALRCDPISGHVSLFWYQQALGQGPEFLTYFQNEAQLDKSGLPSDRFFAERPEGSVSTLKIQRTQQEDSAVYLCASRPDRDKNIQYFGAGTRLSVL.

This chain links TRBV7-2 with TRBJ2-1, with TRBD1 matching over 10 bases. The trim removed 8 bases at V and 0 bases at J, leaving 16 bases unmatched. Germline CDR1 and CDR2: SGHTA and FQGNSA. The CDR3 runs 19 residues. This CDR3 is CASAAGQGFTGDSYNEQFF. The CDR3 bases are TGTGCCAGCGCAGCGGGACAGGGGTTTACGGGAGACTCCTACAATGAGCAGTTCTTC.

The V call is TRBV19, the J call TRBJ2-7; weak D call: TRBD1 (5 bases). Trimming took off 3 bases at V and 2 bases at J, with 14 bases between the two ends. CDR1 and CDR2 from the germline V gene are LNHDA and SQIVND (reference sequence). CDR3 length: 15 amino acids. As DNA, the CDR3 is TGTGCCAGTAGTATTGGTCCAGGGATCACCTACGAGCAGTACTTC. This encodes CASSIGPGITYEQYF.

The rearrangement links TRBV5-4 to TRBJ2-2; 7 bases map to TRBD1. V shed 4 bases and J 2 bases; nucleotides not matched to a gene: 5. CDR1 and CDR2 (germline): SGHNT, YYREEE (reference sequence). The CDR3 is made up of 15 amino acids. The CDR3 DNA sequence: TGTGCCAGCAGCCGGGACAGCGAAAACACCGGGGAGCTGTTTTTT. Amino acids: CASSRDSENTGELFF.

V and J are TRBV30 and TRBJ1-2; D unclear. Germline CDR1 GTSNPN, CDR2 SVGIG (reference sequence). The CDR3 totals 11 residues. The CDR3 here is CALEEGGLDTF. Here the CDR3 DNA reads TGTGCTCTCGAAGAGGGAGGGTTAGACACCTTC.

The genes are TRBV6-6 and TRBJ1-5; 7 bases agree with TRBD1. V gave up 6 bases and J gave up 6 bases; unmatched junction bases: 2. Germline V gives CDR1 MNHNY, CDR2 SVGAGI (reference sequence). This CDR3 is built from 12 residues. The CDR3 protein is CASSQGVQPQHF. As DNA, the CDR3 is TGTGCCAGCAGCCAGGGGGTTCAGCCCCAGCATTTT.

J is TRBJ2-2 and V is TRBV10-1, with 7 bases lining up with TRBD1. Germline CDR1 reads WNHNN; CDR2 reads SYGVQD (reference sequence). With V trimmed by 6 bases and J by 5 bases, 6 bases remained unmatched. This CDR3 is built from 14 residues. This CDR3 is CASSPPTGTGELFF. The CDR3 region has the DNA TGCGCCAGCAGCCCTCCGACAGGGACCGGGGAGCTGTTTTTT.

V is TRBV7-7 and J is TRBJ2-5; weak D call: TRBD1 (5 bases). Trimming stripped 1 base from V and 1 base from J, with 10 bases between. The CDR3 extends over 15 amino acids. Germline CDR1 is SSHAT and CDR2 is FNYEAQ (reference sequence). The CDR3 region has the DNA TGTGCCAGCAGCTTAGGTGGGGCTAGCCAAGAGACCCAGTACTTC. Its protein product is CASSLGGASQETQYF.

This chain joins TRBV18 and TRBJ1-2; 7 bases fit TRBD1. The CDR3 is made up of 15 amino acids. The germline V gene encodes CDR1 KGHSH and CDR2 LQKENI. V lost 2 bases, J lost 1 base, and 4 bases stayed unmatched. This CDR3 reads CASSPRQGHNYGYTF. Here the CDR3 DNA reads TGTGCCAGCTCACCAAGACAGGGCCATAACTATGGCTACACCTTC.

In nucleotides, the CDR3 is TGTGCCAGTAGTATAGGATTACGGCAGGGTATCGGTCGATCCTACGAGCAGTACTTC. Amino acids: CASSIGLRQGIGRSYEQYF. V gene TRBV19 combines with J gene TRBJ2-7; a weak D match, TRBD1 (5 bases). Looked up from germline, CDR1 is LNHDA and CDR2 is SQIVND (reference sequence). Trimming pared 1 base from V and 1 base from J, leaving 23 bases between. This CDR3 comprises 19 residues.

CDR3 residues: CASSLGRRGGRDTQYF. CDR3 DNA: TGTGCCAGCAGCTTGGGTCGGCGGGGGGGCCGCGATACGCAGTATTTT. The J gene is TRBJ2-3, the V gene TRBV5-6; 9 bases are a match to TRBD2. The V gene end was trimmed by 0 bases and the J gene end by 6 bases; junction bases not matched to a gene: 8. Germline V CDR1 and CDR2: SGHDT, YYEEEE. The CDR3 sequence is 16 residues long. The entire variable domain, with the rest obtained from reference TRBV5-6 and TRBJ2-3, is as follows: DAGVTQSPTHLIKTRGQQVTLRCSPKSGHDTVSWYQQALGQGPQFIFQYYEEEERQRGNFPDRFSGHQFPNYSSELNVNALLLGDSALYLCASSLGRRGGRDTQYFGPGTRLTVL.

The chain joins TRBV10-3 to TRBJ1-2; possible D gene TRBD1, 6 bases. The CDR3 is 17 residues long. The germline V gene encodes CDR1 ENHRY and CDR2 SYGVKD. The V and J ends lost 7 bases and 4 bases respectively, with 25 bases between them. CDR3 sequence reads: CAINDPSGGHSSYGYTF. As DNA, the CDR3 is TGTGCCATCAATGACCCCTCGGGGGGGCACTCTAGCTATGGCTACACCTTC.

This sequence joins TRBV29-1 and TRBJ2-7; the D gene is possibly TRBD2 (5 bases). The CDR3 has 12 residues. The V end lost 6 bases, the J end lost 3 bases, and 12 bases lay between the germline ends. Per germline, CDR1 SQVTM and CDR2 ANQGSEA. CDR3 in amino acids: CSVENRDYEQYF. The CDR3 nucleotides are TGCAGCGTAGAAAACCGGGACTACGAGCAGTACTTC.

V gene TRBV7-9 combines with J gene TRBJ2-5; 9 bases align to TRBD1. Per germline, CDR1 SEHNR and CDR2 FQNEAQ (reference sequence). This CDR3 has 13 amino acids. V lost 6 bases, J lost 9 bases, and 8 bases stayed unmatched. This chain's CDR3 is CASRQTGQGPQYF. DNA of the CDR3: TGTGCCAGCAGGCAAACCGGACAGGGGCCCCAGTACTTC.